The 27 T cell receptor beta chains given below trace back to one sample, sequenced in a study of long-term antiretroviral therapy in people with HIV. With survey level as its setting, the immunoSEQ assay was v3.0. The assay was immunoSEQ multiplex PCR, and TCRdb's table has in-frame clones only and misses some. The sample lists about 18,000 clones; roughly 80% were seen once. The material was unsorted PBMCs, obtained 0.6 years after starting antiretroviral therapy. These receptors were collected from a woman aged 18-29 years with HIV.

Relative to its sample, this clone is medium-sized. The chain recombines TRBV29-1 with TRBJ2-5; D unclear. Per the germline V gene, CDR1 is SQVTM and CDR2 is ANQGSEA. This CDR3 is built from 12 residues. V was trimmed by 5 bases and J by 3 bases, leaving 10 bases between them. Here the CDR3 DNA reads TGCAGCGTTACCTCCTGGGAAGAGACCCAGTACTTC. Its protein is CSVTSWEETQYF. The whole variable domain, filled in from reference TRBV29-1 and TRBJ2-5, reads SAVISQKPSRDICQRGTSLTIQCQVDSQVTMMFWYRQQPGQSLTLIATANQGSEATYESGFVIDKFPISRPNLTFSTLTVSNMSPEDSSIYLCSVTSWEETQYFGPGTRLLVL.

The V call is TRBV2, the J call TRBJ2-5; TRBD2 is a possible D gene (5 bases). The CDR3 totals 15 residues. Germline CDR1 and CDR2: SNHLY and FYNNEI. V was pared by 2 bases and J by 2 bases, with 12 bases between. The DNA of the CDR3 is TGTGCCAGCAGTGAAACGGGGTCCCCTCAAGAGACCCAGTACTTC. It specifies CASSETGSPQETQYF.

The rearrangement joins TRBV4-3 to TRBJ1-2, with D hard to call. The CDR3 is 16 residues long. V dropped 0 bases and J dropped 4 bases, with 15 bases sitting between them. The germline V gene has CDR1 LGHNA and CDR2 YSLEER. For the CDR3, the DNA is TGCGCCAGCAGCCAAGACAACCTATGGGCGGCCTATGGCTACACCTTC. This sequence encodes CASSQDNLWAAYGYTF.

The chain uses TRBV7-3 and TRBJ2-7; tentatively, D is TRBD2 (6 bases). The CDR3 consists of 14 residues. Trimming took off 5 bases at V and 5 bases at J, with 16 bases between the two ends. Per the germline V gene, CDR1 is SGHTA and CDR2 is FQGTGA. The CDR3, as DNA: TGTGCCAGCAGCCCTGCCGGGGGAGTTAACGAGCAGTACTTC. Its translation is CASSPAGGVNEQYF.

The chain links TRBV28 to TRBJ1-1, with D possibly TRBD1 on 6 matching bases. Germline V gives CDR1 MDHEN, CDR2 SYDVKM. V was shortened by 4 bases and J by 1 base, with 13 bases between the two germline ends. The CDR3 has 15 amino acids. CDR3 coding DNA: TGTGCCAGCAGTTCGACAGGATGGGGGAACACTGAAGCTTTCTTT. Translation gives CASSSTGWGNTEAFF.

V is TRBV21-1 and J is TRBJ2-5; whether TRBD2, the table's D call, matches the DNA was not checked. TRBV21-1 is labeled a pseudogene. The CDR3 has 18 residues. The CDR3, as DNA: TGTGCCAGCAGCAAACTGGCGGGGGGGATCCCCCTGGGAGAGACCCAGTACTTC. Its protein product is CASSKLAGGIPLGETQYF.

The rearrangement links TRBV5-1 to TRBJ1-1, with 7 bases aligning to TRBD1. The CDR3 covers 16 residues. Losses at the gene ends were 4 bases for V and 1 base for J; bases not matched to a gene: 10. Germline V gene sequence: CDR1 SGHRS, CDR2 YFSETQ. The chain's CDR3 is CASSVQQGNTNTEAFF. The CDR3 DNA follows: TGCGCCAGCAGCGTTCAACAGGGGAACACGAACACTGAAGCTTTCTTT. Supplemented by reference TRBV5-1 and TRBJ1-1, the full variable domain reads KAGVTQTPRYLIKTRGQQVTLSCSPISGHRSVSWYQQTPGQGLQFLFEYFSETQRNKGNFPGRFSGRQFSNSRSEMNVSTLELGDSALYLCASSVQQGNTNTEAFFGQGTRLTVV.

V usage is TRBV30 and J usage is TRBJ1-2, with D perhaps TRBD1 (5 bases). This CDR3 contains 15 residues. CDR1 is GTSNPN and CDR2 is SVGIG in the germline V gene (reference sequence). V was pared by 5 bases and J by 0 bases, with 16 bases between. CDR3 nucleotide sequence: TGTGCCTGGGAGTATAATGACAGACCTAACTATGGCTACACCTTC. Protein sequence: CAWEYNDRPNYGYTF.

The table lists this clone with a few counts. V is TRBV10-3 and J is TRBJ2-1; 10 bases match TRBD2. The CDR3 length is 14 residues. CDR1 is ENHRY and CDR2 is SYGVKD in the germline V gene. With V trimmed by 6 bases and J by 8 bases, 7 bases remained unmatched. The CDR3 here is CAIRQSGGVDEQFF. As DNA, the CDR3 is TGTGCCATCAGGCAAAGCGGGGGGGTCGATGAGCAGTTCTTC.

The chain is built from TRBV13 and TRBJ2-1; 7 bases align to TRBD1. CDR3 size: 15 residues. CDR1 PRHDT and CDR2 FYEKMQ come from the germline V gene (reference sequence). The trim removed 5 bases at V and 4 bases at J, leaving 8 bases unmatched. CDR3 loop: CASSRQGVEYNEQFF. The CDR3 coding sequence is TGTGCCAGCAGCCGACAGGGAGTGGAGTACAATGAGCAGTTCTTC.

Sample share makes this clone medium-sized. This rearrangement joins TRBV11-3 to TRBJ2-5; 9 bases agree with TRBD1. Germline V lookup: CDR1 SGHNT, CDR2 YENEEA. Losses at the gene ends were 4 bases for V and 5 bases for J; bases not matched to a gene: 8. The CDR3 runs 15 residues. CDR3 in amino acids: CASSSDRDREETQYF. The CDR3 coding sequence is TGTGCCAGCAGCTCCGACCGGGACAGGGAGGAGACCCAGTACTTC. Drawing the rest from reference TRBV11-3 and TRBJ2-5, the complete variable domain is EAGVVQSPRYKIIEKKQPVAFWCNPISGHNTLYWYLQNLGQGPELLIRYENEEAVDDSQLPKDRFSAERLKGVDSTLKIQPAELGDSAVYLCASSSDRDREETQYFGPGTRLLVL.

The CDR3 is CASSYGTALEYF. CDR3 bases: TGTGCCAGCAGTTACGGGACAGCTCTAGAGTACTTC. V and J are TRBV6-6 and TRBJ2-7; 7 bases align to TRBD1. J gave up 11 bases and V 2 bases, and 6 bases lay outside the gene matches. The CDR3 has 12 amino acids. Germline V CDR1 and CDR2: MNHNY, SVGAGI (reference sequence).

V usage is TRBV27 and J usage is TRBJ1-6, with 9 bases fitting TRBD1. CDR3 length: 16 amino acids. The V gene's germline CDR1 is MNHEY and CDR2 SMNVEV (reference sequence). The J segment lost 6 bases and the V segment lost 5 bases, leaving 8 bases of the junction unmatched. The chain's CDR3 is CASSPRGQGGNSPLHF. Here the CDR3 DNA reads TGTGCCAGCAGTCCGAGGGGACAGGGAGGTAATTCACCCCTCCACTTT.

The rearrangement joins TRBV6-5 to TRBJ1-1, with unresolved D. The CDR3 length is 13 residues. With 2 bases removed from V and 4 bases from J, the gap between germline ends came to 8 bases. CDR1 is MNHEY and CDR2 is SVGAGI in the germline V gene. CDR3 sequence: CASSYPGRTEAFF. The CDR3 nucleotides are TGTGCCAGCAGTTACCCCGGGCGCACTGAAGCTTTCTTT.

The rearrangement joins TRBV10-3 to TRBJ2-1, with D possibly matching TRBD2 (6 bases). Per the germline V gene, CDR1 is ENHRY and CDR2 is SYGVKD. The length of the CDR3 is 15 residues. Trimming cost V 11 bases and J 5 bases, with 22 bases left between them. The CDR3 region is CAVRDSRGLNNEQFF. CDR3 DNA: TGTGCCGTCCGGGACTCTCGGGGTCTCAACAATGAGCAGTTCTTC.

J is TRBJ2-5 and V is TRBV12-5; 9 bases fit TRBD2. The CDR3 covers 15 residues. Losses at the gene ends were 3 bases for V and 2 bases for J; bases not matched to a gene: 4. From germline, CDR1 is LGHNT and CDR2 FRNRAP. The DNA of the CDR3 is TGTGCTAGTGGTTTAGGCGGGGGGGTTCAAGAGACCCAGTACTTC. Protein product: CASGLGGGVQETQYF.

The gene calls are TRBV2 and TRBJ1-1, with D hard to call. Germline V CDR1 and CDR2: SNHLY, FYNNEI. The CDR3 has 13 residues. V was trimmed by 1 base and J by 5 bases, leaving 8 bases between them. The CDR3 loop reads CASSEVAETEAFF. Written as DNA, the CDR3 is TGTGCCAGCAGTGAAGTGGCCGAGACTGAAGCTTTCTTT.

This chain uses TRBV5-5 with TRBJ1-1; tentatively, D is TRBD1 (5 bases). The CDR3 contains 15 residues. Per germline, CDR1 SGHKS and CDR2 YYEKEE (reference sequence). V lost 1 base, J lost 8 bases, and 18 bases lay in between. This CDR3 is CASSLPKKRGGEAFF. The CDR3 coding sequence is TGTGCCAGCAGCTTGCCGAAGAAGAGGGGAGGGGAAGCTTTCTTT.

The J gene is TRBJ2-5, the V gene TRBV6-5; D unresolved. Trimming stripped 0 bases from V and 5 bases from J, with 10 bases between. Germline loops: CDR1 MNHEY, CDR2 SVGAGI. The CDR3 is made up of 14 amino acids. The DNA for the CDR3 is TGTGCCAGCAGTTACTCACAGTCCAGCGAGACCCAGTACTTC. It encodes CASSYSQSSETQYF.

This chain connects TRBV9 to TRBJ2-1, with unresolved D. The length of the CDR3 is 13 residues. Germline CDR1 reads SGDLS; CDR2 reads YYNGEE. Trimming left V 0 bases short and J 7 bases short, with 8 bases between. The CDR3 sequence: CASSVGTKNEQFF. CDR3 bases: TGTGCCAGCAGCGTAGGGACCAAGAATGAGCAGTTCTTC.

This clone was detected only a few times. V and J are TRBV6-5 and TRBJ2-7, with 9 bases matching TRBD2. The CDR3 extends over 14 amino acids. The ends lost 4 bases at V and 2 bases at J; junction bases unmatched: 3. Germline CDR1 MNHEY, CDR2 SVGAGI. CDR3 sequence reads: CASSFSGSAYEQYF. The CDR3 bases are TGTGCCAGCAGTTTTAGCGGGAGTGCCTACGAGCAGTACTTC.

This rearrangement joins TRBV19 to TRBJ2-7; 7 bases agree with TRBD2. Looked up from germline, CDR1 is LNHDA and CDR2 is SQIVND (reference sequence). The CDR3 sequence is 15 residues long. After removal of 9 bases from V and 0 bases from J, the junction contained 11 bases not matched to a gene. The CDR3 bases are TGTGCCAGCGATTTCGGGGGGTTATTCTCCTACGAGCAGTACTTC. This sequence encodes CASDFGGLFSYEQYF.

The CDR3 nucleotides are TGTGCCAGCAGCCCCAGAGGGGGCGAGAACACTGAAGCTTTCTTT. Its translation is CASSPRGGENTEAFF. The genes are TRBV7-8 and TRBJ1-1; 7 bases agree with TRBD1. The CDR3 runs to 15 residues. The trim removed 5 bases at V and 1 base at J, leaving 7 bases unmatched. CDR1 SGHVS and CDR2 FQNEAQ come from the germline V gene.

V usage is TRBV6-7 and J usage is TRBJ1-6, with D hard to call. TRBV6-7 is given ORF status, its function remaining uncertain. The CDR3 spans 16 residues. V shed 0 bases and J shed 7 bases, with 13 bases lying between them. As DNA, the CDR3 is TGTGCCAGCAGTTACTCGCCGGGTGGTTCAAATTCACCCCTCCACTTT. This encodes CASSYSPGGSNSPLHF.

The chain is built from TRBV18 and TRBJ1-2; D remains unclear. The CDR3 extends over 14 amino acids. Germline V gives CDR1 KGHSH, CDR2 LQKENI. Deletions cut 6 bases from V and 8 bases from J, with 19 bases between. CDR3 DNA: TGTGCCAGCTCGCCCCTCGGGCAGCATGGAGGCTACACCTTC. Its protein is CASSPLGQHGGYTF.

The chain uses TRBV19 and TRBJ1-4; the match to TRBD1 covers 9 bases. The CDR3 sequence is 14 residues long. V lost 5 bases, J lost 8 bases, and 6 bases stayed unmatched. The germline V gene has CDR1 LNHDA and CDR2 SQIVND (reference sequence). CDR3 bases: TGTGCCAGTAGTCGGGGACAGGGCGGCGAAAAACTGTTTTTT. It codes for CASSRGQGGEKLFF. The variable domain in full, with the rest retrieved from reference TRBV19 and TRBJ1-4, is DGGITQSPKYLFRKEGQNVTLSCEQNLNHDAMYWYRQDPGQGLRLIYYSQIVNDFQKGDIAEGYSVSREKKESFPLTVTSAQKNPTAFYLCASSRGQGGEKLFFGSGTQLSVL.

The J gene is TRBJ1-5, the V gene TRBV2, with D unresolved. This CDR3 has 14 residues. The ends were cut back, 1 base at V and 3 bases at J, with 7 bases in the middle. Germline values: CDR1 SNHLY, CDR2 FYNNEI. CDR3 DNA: TGTGCCAGCAGTGAAGAGAGTGTCAATCAGCCCCAGCATTTT. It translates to CASSEESVNQPQHF.